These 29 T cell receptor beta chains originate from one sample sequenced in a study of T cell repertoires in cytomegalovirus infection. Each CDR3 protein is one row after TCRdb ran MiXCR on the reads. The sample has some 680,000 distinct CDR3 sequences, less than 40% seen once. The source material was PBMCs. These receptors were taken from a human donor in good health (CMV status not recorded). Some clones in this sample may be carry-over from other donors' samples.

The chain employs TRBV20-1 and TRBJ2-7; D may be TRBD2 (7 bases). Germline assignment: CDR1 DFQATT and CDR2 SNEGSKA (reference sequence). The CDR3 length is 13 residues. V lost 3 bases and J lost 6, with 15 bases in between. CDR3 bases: TGCAGTGCTAGCGAGGGGGGGCGAGGCGAGCAGTACTTC. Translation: CSASEGGRGEQYF.

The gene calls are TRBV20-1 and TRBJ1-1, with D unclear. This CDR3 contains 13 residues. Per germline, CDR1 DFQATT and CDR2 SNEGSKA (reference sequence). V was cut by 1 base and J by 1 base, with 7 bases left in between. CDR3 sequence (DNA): TGCAGTGCTAGAGGAGTAGCGAACACTGAAGCTTTCTTT. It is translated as CSARGVANTEAFF.

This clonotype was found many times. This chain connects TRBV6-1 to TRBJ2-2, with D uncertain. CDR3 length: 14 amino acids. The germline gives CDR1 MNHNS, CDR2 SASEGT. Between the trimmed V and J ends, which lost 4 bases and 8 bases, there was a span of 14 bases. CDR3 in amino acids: CASSVTPLIGELFF. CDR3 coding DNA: TGTGCCAGCAGTGTGACCCCCTTGATTGGGGAGCTGTTTTTT.

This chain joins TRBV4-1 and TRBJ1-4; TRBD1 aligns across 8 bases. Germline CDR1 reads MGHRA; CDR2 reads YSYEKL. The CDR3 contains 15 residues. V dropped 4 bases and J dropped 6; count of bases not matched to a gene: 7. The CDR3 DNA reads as TGCGCCAGCAGCCTAGGGACAGGCACATATGAAAAACTGTTTTTT. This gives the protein CASSLGTGTYEKLFF.

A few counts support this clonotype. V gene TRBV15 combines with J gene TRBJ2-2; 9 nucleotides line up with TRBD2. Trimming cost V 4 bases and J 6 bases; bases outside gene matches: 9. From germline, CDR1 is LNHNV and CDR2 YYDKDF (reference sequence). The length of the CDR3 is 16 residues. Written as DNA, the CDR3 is TGTGCCACCAGCATCTGGACTAGCGTGAGGCCCGGGGAGCTGTTTTTT. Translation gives CATSIWTSVRPGELFF.

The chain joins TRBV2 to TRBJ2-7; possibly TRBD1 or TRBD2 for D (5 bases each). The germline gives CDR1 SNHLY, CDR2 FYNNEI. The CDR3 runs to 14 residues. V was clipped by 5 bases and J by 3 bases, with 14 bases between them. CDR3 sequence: CASSSGGRGYEQYF. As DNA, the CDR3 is TGTGCCAGCAGTAGTGGGGGTCGGGGCTACGAGCAGTACTTC.

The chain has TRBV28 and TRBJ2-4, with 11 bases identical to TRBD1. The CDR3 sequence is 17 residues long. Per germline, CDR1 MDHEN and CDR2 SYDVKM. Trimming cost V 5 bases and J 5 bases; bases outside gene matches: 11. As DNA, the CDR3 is TGTGCCAGCAGTGCCCTGGAGGACAGGGGGCTTGAAAACATTCAGTACTTC. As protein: CASSALEDRGLENIQYF.

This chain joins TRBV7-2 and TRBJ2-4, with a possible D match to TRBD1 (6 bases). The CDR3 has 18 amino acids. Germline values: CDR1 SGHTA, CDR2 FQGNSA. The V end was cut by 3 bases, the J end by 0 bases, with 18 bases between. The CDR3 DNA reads TGTGCCAGCAGCTTGTACAAAATGGACAGCTTAGCCAAAAACATTCAGTACTTC. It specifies CASSLYKMDSLAKNIQYF.

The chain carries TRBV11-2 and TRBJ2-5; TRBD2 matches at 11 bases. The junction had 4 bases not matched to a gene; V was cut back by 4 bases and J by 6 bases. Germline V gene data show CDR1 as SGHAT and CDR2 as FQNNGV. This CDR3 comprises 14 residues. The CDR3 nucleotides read TGTGCCAGCAGCTCGACTAGCGGGGCTCAGACCCAGTACTTC. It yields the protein CASSSTSGAQTQYF.

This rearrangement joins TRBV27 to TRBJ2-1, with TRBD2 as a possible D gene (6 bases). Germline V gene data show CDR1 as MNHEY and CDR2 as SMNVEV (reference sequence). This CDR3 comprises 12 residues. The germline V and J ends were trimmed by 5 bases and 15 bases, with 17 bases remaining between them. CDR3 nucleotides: TGTGCCAGCAGTCCGCCCCTAGCGAGCCCGTTCTTC. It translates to CASSPPLASPFF.

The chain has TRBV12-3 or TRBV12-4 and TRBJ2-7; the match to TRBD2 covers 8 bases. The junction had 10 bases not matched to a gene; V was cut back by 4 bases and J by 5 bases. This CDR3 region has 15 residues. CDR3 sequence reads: CASSSPDLGLDEQYF. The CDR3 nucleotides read TGTGCCAGCAGTTCCCCGGACCTGGGACTAGACGAGCAGTACTTC.

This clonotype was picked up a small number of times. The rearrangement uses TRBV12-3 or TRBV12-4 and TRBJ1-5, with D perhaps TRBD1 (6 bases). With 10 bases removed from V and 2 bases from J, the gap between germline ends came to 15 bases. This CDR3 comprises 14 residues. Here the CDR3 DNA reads TGTGCCACCGCGCCCCGGACAGGCAATCAGCCCCAGCATTTT. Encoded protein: CATAPRTGNQPQHF.

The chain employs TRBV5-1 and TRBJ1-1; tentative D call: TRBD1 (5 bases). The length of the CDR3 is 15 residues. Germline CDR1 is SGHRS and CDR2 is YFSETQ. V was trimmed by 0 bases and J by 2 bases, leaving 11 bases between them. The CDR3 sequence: CASSLGQQFNTEAFF. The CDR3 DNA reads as TGCGCCAGCAGCTTGGGACAGCAGTTTAACACTGAAGCTTTCTTT.

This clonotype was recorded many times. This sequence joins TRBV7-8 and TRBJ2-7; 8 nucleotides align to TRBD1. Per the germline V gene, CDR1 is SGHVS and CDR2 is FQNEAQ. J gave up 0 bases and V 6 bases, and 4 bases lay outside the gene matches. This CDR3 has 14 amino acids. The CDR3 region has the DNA TGTGCCAGCAGGCACAGGGGGAGCTCCTACGAGCAGTACTTC. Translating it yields CASRHRGSSYEQYF.

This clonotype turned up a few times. CDR3 in amino acids: CASSPLAGVYEQYF. CDR3 coding DNA: TGTGCCAGCAGCCCACTAGCGGGAGTATACGAGCAGTACTTC. J is TRBJ2-7 and V is TRBV7-9; the match to TRBD2 covers 11 bases. The CDR3 is 14 amino acids. V was clipped by 5 bases and J by 4 bases; unmatched bases: 4. Looked up from germline, CDR1 is SEHNR and CDR2 is FQNEAQ (reference sequence).

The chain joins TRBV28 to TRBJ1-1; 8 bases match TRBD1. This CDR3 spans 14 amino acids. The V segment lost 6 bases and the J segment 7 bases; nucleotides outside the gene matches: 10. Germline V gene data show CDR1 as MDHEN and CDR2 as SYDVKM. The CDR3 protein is CASSPDGTGLEAFF. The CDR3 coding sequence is TGTGCCAGCAGCCCAGACGGGACAGGACTTGAAGCTTTCTTT.

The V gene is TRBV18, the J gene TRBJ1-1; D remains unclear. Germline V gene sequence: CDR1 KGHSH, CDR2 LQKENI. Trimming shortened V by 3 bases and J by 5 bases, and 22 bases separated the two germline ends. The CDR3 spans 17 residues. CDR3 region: CASSPFVGKGGDTEAFF. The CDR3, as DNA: TGTGCCAGCTCACCTTTCGTCGGTAAAGGCGGAGATACTGAAGCTTTCTTT.

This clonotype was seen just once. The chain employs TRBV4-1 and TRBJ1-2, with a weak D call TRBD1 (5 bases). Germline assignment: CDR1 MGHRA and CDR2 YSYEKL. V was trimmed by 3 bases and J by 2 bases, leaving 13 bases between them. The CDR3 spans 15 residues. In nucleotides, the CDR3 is TGCGCCAGCAGCCAGAGTACAGGCCCGAACTATGGCTACACCTTC. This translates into CASSQSTGPNYGYTF.

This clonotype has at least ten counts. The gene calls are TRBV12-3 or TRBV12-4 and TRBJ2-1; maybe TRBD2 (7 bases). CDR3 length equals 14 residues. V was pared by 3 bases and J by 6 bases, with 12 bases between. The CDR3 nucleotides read TGTGCCAGCAGTTTTGGGGGGGCCCTCAATGAGCAGTTCTTC. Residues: CASSFGGALNEQFF.

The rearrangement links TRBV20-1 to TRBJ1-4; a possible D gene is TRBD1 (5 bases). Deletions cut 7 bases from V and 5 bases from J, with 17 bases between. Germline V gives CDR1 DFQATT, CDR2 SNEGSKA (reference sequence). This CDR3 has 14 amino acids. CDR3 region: CSDPNRQSNEKLFF. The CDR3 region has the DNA TGCAGTGATCCAAACAGGCAGTCGAATGAAAAACTGTTTTTT.

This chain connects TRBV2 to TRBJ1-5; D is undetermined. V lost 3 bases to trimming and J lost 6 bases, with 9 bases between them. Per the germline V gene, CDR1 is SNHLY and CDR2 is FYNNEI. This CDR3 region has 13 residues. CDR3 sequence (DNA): TGTGCCAGCAGTGAGACGATCCGTCAGCCCCAGCATTTT. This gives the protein CASSETIRQPQHF.

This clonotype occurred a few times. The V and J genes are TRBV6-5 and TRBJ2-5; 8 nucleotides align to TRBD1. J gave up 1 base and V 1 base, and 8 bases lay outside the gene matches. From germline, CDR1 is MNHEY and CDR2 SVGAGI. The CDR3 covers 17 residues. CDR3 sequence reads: CASSYYPGTGLQETQYF. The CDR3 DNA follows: TGTGCCAGCAGTTACTATCCGGGGACAGGACTCCAAGAGACCCAGTACTTC.

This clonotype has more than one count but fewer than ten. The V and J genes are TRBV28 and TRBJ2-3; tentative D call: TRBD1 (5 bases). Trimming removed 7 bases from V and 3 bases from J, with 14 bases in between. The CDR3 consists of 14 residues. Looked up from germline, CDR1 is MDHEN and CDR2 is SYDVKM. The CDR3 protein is CASTPWGETDTQYF. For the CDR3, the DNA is TGTGCCAGCACCCCGTGGGGCGAGACAGATACGCAGTATTTT.

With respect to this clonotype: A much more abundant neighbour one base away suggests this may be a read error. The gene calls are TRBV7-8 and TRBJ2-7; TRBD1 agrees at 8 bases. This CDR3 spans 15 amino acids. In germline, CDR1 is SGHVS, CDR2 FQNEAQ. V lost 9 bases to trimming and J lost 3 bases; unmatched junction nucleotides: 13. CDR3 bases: TGTGCCAGAAGCCAAACCCCCAGGGGGCTCTACGAGCAGTACTTC. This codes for CARSQTPRGLYEQYF. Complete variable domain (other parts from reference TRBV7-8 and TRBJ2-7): GAGVSQSPRYKVAKRGQDVALRCDPISGHVSLFWYQQALGQGPEFLTYFQNEAQLDKSGLPSDRFFAERPEGSVSTLKIQRTQQEDSAVYLCARSQTPRGLYEQYFGPGTRLTVT.

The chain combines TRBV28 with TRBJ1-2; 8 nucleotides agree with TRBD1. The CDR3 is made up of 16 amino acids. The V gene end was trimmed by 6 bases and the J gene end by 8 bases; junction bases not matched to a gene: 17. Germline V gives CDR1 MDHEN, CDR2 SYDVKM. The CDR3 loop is CASRKTTGVHFLGYTF. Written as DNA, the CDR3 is TGTGCCAGCAGGAAGACGACAGGGGTACACTTCCTGGGCTACACCTTC.

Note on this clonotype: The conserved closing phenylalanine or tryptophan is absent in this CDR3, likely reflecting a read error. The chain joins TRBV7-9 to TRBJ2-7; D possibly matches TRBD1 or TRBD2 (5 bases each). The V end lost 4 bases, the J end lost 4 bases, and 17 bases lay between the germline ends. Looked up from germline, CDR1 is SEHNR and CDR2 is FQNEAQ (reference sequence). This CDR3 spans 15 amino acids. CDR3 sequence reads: CASSWAGQGGYEQYL. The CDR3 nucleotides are TGTGCCAGCAGCTGGGCAGGCCAGGGCGGGTACGAGCAGTACTTA.

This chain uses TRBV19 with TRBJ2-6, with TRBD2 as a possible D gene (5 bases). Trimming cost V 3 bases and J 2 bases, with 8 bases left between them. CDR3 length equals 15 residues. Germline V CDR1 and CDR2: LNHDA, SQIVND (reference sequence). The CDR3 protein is CASSMAGTGANVLTF. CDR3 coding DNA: TGTGCCAGTAGTATGGCGGGTACTGGGGCCAACGTCCTGACTTTC.

CDR3 region: CNALVAGGPSTDTQYF. In DNA form, the CDR3 reads TGCAATGCCCTAGTAGCGGGAGGACCTAGCACAGATACGCAGTATTTT. This sequence joins TRBV20-1 and TRBJ2-3, with 10 bases lining up with TRBD2. This CDR3 comprises 16 residues. Germline CDR1 is DFQATT and CDR2 is SNEGSKA (reference sequence).

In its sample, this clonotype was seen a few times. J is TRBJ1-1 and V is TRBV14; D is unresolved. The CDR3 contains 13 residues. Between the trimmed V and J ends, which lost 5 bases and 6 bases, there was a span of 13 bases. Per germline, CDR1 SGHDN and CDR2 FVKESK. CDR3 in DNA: TGTGCCAGCAGCATACGCTACGGCGCTGAAGCTTTCTTT. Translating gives CASSIRYGAEAFF.